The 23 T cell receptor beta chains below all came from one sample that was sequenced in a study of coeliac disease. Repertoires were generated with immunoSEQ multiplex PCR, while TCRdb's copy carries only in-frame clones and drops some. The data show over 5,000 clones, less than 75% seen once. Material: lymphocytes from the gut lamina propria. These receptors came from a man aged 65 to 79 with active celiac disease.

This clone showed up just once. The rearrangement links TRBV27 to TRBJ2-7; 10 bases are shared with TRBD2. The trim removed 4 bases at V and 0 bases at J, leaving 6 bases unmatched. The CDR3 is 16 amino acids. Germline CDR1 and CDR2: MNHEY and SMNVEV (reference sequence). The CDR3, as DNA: TGTGCCAGCAGTTCGAGAGCGGGAGGGAGCTCCTACGAGCAGTACTTC. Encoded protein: CASSSRAGGSSYEQYF.

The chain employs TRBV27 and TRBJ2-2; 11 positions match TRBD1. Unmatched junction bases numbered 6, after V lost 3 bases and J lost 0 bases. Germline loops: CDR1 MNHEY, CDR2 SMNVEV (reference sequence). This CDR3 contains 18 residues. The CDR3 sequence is CASSFPTGQGANTGELFF. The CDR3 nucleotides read TGTGCCAGCAGTTTCCCTACGGGACAGGGGGCGAACACCGGGGAGCTGTTTTTT.

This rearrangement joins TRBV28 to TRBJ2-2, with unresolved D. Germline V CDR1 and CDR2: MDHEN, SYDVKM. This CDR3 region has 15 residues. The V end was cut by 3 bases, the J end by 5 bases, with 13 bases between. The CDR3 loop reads CASSLNPPGTGELFF. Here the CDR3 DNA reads TGTGCCAGCAGTTTGAATCCTCCCGGGACCGGGGAGCTGTTTTTT.

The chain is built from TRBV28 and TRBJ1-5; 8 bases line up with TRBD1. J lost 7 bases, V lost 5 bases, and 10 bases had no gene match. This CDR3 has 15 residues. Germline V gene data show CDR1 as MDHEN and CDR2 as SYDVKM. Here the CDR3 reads CASSAPQGAGQPQHF. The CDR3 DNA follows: TGTGCCAGCAGTGCCCCTCAGGGGGCAGGACAGCCCCAGCATTTT.

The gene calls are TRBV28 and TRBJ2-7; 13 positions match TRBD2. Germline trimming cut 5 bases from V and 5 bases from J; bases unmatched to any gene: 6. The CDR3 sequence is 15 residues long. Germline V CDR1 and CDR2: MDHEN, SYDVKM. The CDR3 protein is CASSAGTSGTHEQYF. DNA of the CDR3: TGTGCCAGCAGTGCCGGGACTAGCGGGACCCACGAGCAGTACTTC.

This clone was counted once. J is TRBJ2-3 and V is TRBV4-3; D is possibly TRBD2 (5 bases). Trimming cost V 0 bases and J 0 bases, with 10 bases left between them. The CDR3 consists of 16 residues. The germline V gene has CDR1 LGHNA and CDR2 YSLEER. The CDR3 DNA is TGCGCCAGCAGCCAAGATTATAGAGGGAGCACAGATACGCAGTATTTT. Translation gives CASSQDYRGSTDTQYF.

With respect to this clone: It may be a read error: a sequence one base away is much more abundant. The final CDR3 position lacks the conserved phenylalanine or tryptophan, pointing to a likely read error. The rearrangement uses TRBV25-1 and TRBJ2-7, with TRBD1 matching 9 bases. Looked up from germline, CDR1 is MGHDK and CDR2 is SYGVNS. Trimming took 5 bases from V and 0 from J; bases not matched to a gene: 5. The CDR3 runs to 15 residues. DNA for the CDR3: TGTGCCAGCAGTACAGGGGGCGCCCACTCCTACGAGCAGTACCTC. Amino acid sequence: CASSTGGAHSYEQYL.

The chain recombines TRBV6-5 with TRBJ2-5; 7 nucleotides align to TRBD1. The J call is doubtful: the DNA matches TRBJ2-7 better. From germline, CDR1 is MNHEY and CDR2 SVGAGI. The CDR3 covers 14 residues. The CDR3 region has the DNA TGTGCCAGCAGTTCCGACAGGGTCTCCTACGAGCAGTACTTC. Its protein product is CASSSDRVSYEQYF.

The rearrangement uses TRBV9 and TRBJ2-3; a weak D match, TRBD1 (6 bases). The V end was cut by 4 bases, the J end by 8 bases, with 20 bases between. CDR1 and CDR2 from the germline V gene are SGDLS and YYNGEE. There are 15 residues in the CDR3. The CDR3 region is CASSPRDILHATQYF. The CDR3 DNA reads TGTGCCAGCAGCCCCCGGGACATCCTCCATGCTACGCAGTATTTT.

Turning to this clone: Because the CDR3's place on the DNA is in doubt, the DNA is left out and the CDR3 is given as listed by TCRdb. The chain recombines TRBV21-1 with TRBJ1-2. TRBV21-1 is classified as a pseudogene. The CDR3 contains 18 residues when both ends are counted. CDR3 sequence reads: CASSKGGFGRGTYYGYTF.

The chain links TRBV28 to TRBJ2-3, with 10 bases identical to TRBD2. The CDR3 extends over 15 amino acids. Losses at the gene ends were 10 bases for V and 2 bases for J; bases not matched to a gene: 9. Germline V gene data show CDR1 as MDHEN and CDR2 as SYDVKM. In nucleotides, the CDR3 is TGTGCCATCTCCACTAGCGGGGCGAACACAGATACGCAGTATTTT. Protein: CAISTSGANTDTQYF.

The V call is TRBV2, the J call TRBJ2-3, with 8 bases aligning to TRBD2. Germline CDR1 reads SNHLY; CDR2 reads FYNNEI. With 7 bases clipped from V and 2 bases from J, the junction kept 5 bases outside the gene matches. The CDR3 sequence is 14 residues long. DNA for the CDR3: TGTGCCAGCACGCAGCGGGGGCTCACAGATACGCAGTATTTT. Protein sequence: CASTQRGLTDTQYF.

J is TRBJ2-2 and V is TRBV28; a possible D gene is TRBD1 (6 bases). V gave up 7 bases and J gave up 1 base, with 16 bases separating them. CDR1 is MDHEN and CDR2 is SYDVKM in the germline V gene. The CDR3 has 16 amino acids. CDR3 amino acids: CASNSDGQWNTGELFF. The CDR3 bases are TGTGCCAGCAACAGCGACGGACAGTGGAACACCGGGGAGCTGTTTTTT.

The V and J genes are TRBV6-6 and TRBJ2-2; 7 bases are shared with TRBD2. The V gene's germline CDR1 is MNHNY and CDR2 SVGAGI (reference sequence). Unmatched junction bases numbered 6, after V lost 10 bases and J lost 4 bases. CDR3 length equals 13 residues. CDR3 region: CATVVAGTGELFF. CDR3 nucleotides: TGTGCCACAGTCGTAGCGGGCACCGGGGAGCTGTTTTTT.

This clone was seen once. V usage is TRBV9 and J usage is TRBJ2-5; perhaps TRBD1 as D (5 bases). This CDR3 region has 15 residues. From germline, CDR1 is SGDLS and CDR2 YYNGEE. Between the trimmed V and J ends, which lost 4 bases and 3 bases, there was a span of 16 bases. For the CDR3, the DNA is TGTGCCAGCAGCCCAGGGCACTCACAGGAAGAGACCCAGTACTTC. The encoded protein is CASSPGHSQEETQYF.

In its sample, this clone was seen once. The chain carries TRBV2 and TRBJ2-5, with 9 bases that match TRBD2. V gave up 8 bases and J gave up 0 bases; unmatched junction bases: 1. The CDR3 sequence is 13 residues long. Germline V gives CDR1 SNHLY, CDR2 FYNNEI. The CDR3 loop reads CASLAGNQETQYF. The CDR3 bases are TGTGCCAGCCTAGCGGGAAACCAAGAGACCCAGTACTTC.

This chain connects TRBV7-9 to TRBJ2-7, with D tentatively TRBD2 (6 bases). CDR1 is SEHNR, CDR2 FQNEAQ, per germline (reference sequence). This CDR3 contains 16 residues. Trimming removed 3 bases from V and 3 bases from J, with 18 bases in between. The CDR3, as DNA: TGTGCCAGCAGCTTTTCACCCGGGACTCGAAACTACGAGCAGTACTTC. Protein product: CASSFSPGTRNYEQYF. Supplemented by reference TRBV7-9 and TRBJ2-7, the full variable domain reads DTGVSQNPRHKITKRGQNVTFRCDPISEHNRLYWYRQTLGQGPEFLTYFQNEAQLEKSRLLSDRFSAERPKGSFSTLEIQRTEQGDSAMYLCASSFSPGTRNYEQYFGPGTRLTVT.

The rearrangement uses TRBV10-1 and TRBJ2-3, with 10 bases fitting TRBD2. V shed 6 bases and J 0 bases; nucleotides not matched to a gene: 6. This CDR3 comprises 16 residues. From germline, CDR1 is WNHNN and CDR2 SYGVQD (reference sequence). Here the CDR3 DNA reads TGCGCCAGCAGCGACGGACTAGCGGCTAGCACAGATACGCAGTATTTT. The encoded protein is CASSDGLAASTDTQYF.

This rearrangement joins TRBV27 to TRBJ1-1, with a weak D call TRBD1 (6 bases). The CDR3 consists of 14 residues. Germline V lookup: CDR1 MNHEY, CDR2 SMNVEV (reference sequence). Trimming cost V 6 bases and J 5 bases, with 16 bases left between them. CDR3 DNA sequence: TGTGCCAGCAGCTTAACAGGGTTTTATACTGAAGCTTTCTTT. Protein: CASSLTGFYTEAFF.

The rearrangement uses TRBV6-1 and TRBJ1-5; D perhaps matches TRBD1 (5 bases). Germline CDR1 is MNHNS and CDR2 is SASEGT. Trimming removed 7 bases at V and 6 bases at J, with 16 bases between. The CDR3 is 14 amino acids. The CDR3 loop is CASTLQGQSQPQHF. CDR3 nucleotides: TGTGCCAGCACCCTCCAGGGCCAAAGTCAGCCCCAGCATTTT.

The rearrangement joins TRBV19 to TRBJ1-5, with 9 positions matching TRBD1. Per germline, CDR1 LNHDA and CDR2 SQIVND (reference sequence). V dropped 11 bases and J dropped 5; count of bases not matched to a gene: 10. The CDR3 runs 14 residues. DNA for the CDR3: TGTGCCGTCCAATCCCGACAGGGGGATCAGCCCCAGCATTTT. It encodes CAVQSRQGDQPQHF.

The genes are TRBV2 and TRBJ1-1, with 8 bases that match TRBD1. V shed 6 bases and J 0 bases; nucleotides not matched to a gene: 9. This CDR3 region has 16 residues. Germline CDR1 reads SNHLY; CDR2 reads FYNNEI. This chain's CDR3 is CASRDRERGVNTEAFF. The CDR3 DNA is TGTGCCAGCAGGGACAGGGAAAGGGGGGTGAACACTGAAGCTTTCTTT.

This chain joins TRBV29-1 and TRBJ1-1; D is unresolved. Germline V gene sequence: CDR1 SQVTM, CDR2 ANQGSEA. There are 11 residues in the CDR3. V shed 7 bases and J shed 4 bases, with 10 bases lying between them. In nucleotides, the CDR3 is TGCAGCGGCGGGGATGGCACTGAAGCTTTCTTT. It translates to CSGGDGTEAFF.